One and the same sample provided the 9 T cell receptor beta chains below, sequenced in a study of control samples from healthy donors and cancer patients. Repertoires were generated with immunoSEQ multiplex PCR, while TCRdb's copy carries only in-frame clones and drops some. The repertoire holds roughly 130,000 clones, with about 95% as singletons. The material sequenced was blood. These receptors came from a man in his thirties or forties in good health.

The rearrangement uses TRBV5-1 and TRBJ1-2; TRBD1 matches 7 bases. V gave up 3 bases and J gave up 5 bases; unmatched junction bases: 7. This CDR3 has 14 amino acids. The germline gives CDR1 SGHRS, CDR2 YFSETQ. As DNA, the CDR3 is TGCGCCAGCAGCTCAGGGGGAGTTGGGTATGGCTACACCTTC. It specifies CASSSGGVGYGYTF.

CDR3 bases: TGTGCCAGCAGTTTATTTAGCAATCAGCCCCAGCATTTT. It is translated as CASSLFSNQPQHF. The chain recombines TRBV28 with TRBJ1-5; D ambiguous. Germline assignment: CDR1 MDHEN and CDR2 SYDVKM. V was clipped by 1 base and J by 0 bases, with 1 base between them. The CDR3 runs 13 residues.

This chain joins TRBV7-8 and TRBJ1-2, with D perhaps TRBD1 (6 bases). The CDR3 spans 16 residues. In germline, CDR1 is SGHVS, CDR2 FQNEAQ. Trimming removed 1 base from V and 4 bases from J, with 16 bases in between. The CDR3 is CASSLVGGAGTYGYTF. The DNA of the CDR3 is TGTGCCAGCAGCTTAGTGGGGGGCGCGGGTACCTATGGCTACACCTTC.

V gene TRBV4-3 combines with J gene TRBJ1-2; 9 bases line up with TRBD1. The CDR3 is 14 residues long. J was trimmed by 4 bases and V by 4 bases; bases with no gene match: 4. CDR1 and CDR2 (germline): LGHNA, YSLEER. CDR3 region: CASSLGQGSYGYTF. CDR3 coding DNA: TGCGCCAGCAGCCTTGGACAGGGGTCCTATGGCTACACCTTC.

CDR3 amino acids: CASSLAGVNEAFF. Written as DNA, the CDR3 is TGTGCCAGCAGCTTAGCGGGGGTTAATGAAGCTTTCTTT. The chain employs TRBV7-9 and TRBJ1-1, with a tentative D call TRBD1 (5 bases). The CDR3 sequence is 13 residues long. V lost 0 bases and J 7 bases, leaving 9 bases between the germline ends. Germline V gene lookup returns CDR1 SEHNR and CDR2 FQNEAQ (reference sequence). The full variable domain, in which reference TRBV7-9 and TRBJ1-1 provide the parts outside the CDR3, is DTGVSQNPRHKITKRGQNVTFRCDPISEHNRLYWYRQTLGQGPEFLTYFQNEAQLEKSRLLSDRFSAERPKGSFSTLEIQRTEQGDSAMYLCASSLAGVNEAFFGQGTRLTVV.

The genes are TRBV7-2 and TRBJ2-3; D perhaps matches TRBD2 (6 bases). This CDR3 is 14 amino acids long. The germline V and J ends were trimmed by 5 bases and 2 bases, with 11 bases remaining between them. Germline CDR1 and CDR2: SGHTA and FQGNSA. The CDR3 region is CASSPSGFTDTQYF. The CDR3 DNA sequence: TGTGCCAGCAGCCCCAGCGGGTTCACAGATACGCAGTATTTT.

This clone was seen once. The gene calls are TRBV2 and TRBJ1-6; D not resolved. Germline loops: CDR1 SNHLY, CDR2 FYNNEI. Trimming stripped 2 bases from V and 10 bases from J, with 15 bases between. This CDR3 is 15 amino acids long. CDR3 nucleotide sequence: TGTGCCAGCAGTGAAAATATACTAAGGAGATCACCCCTCCACTTT. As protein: CASSENILRRSPLHF.

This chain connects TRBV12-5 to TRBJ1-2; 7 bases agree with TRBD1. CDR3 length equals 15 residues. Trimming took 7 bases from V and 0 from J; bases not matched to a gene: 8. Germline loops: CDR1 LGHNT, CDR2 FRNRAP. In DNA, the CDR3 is TGTGCTAGTGCCCCGGGGGACAGCACTAACTATGGCTACACCTTC. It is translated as CASAPGDSTNYGYTF.

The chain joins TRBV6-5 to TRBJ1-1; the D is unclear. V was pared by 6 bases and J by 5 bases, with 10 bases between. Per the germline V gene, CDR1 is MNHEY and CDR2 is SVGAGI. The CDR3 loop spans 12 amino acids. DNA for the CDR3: TGTGCCAGCAGCGCCCGTATAACTGAAGCTTTCTTT. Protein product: CASSARITEAFF.